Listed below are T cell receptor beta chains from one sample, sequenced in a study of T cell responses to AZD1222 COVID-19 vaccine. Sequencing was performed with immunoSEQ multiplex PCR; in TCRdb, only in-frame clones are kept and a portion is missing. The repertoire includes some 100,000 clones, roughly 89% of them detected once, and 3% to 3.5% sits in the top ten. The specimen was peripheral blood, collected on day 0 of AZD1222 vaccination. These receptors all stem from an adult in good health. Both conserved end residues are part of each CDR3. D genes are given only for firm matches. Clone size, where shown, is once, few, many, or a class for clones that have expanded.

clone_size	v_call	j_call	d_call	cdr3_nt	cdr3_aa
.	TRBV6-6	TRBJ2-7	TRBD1	TGTGCGACCGGGACAGGGACCTACGAGCAGTACTTC	CATGTGTYEQYF
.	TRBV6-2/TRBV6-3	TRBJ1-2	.	TGTGCCAGCAGTTTGACACCCTTCTATGGCTACACCTTC	CASSLTPFYGYTF
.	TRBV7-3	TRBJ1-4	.	TGTGCCAGCAGCTTAACCGCGTTACAGAATAAGGTGTTTTTT	CASSLTALQNKVFF
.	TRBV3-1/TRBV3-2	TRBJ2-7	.	TGTGCCAGCAGCCAAGATTTTGATGGGGCAGGGGGGACGGAGCAGTACTTC	CASSQDFDGAGGTEQYF
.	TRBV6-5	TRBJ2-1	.	TGTGCCAGCAGTTACTCAAACAATGAGCAGTTCTTC	CASSYSNNEQFF
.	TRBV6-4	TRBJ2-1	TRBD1	TGTGCCAGCAGTGCCGTCACACAGGGGGAGCAGTTCTTC	CASSAVTQGEQFF
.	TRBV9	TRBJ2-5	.	TGTGCCAGCACCCGTGCTCACTTC	CASTRAHF
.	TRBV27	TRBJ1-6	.	TGTGCCAGCAGTTTCTCCCAGACCAGCTCCTATAATTCACCCCTCCACTTT	CASSFSQTSSYNSPLHF
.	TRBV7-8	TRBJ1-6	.	TGTGCCAGCAGCTCCTACTCTACATCCTATAATTCACCCCTCCACTTT	CASSSYSTSYNSPLHF
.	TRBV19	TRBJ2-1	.	TGTGCCAGTAGTCGGAATACAGGGATTGATGAGCAGTTCTTC	CASSRNTGIDEQFF
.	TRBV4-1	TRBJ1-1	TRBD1	TGCGCCAGCAGCCAGGAATTGGGACAGAGGAACACTGAAGCTTTCTTT	CASSQELGQRNTEAFF
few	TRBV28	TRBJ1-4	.	TGTGCCAGCAGTCCACAGAGGGGGGGACGCAATGAAAAACTGTTTTTT	CASSPQRGGRNEKLFF
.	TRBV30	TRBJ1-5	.	TGTGCCTGGAGTCCTTTTAATACCCTGATTGGAAGGGGCCGCATTCAGCCCCAGCATTTT	CAWSPFNTLIGRGRIQPQHF
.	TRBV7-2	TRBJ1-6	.	TGTGCCAGCAGCTTAGTTCAGCAGGGGACTTCACCCCTCCACTTT	CASSLVQQGTSPLHF
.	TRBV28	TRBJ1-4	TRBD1	TGTGCCAGCAGTAGACAGGGGGTTTGGGAAAAACTGTTTTTT	CASSRQGVWEKLFF
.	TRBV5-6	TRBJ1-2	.	TGTGCCAGCAGCTTACAAGGGTACGGAACCTATGGCTACACCTTC	CASSLQGYGTYGYTF
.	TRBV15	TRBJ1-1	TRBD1	TGTGCCACCAGCAGAGATCGGACAGGTGGCACTGAAGCTTTCTTT	CATSRDRTGGTEAFF
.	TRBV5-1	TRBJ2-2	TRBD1	TGCGCCAGCAGCTCCCGACAGGGTGGCACCGGGGAGCTGTTTTTT	CASSSRQGGTGELFF
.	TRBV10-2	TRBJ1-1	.	TGCGCCAGCAGTGCGTTGAACACTGAAGCTTTCTTT	CASSALNTEAFF
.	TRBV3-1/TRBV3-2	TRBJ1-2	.	TGTGCCAGCAGCCACCAGGGCGAAAACTATGGCTACACCTTC	CASSHQGENYGYTF
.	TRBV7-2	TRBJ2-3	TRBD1	TGTGCCAGCAACACAGGGGACAGAACCGCAGATACGCAGTATTTT	CASNTGDRTADTQYF
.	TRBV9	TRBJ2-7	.	TGTGCCAGCAGCGTAGCTGCGGGTACCTACGACGAGCAGTACTTC	CASSVAAGTYDEQYF
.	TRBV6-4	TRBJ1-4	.	TGTGCCAGCAGTGAAATATTCGGGGAAAAACTGTTTTTT	CASSEIFGEKLFF
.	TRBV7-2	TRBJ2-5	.	TGTGCCAGCAGCTTAGCGTATGGCAGGGAGGAGACCCAGTACTTC	CASSLAYGREETQYF
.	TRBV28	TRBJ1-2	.	TGTGCCAGCAGCCCAAGGGAGTCTGGCTACACCTTC	CASSPRESGYTF
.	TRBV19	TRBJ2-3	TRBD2	TGTGCCAGTAGTATTCGGGCTAGCGGGGGGACGGATACGCAGTATTTT	CASSIRASGGTDTQYF
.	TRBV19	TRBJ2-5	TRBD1	TGTGCCAGTAGTATAGGGACCAGGGGGGAGACCCAGTACTTC	CASSIGTRGETQYF
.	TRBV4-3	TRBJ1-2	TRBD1	TGCGCCAGCAGCCAAGATCAGGGACAGGGGGTCGATGGCTACACCTTC	CASSQDQGQGVDGYTF
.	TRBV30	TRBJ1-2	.	TGTGCCTGTGTCCGGGACTTTTATGGCTACACCTTC	CACVRDFYGYTF
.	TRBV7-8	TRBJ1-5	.	TGTGCCAGCAGCTGGTACAGGGATAGCAATCAGCCCCAGCATTTT	CASSWYRDSNQPQHF
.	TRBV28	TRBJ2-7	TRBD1	TGTGCCAGCCGGGGACAGGCCTTCTACGAGCAGTACTTC	CASRGQAFYEQYF
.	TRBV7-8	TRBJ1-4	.	TGTGCCAGCAGCTTTAACAGGGAAAAACTGTTTTTT	CASSFNREKLFF
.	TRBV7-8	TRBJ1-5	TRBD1	TGTGCCAGCAGCCTAGTGGGGAGTACAGGGGCGGACAATCAGCCCCAGCATTTT	CASSLVGSTGADNQPQHF
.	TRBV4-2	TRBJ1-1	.	TGTGCCAGCAGCCAAGATCCAAGCGAGCCCGAAGCTTTCTTT	CASSQDPSEPEAFF
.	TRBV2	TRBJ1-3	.	TGTGCCAGCAGTGAGGTCCGACAGGTCTCTGGAAACACCATATATTTT	CASSEVRQVSGNTIYF
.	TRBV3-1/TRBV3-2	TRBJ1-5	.	TGTGCCAGCAGCCAAAGGGGACTAAATCAGCCCCAGCATTTT	CASSQRGLNQPQHF
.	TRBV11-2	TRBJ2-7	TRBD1	TGTGCCAGCAGCCGTCCTTTGGGACAGGGAACCTACGAGCAGTACTTC	CASSRPLGQGTYEQYF
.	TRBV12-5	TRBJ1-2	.	TGTGCTAGTGGTTTGCTTCCCGGAGCCGGCTACACCTTC	CASGLLPGAGYTF
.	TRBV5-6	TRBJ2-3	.	TGTGCCAGCAGCTTAATAGGAGAATATACGCAGTATTTT	CASSLIGEYTQYF
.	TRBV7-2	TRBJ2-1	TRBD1	TGTGCCAGCAGCTTGGACAGGGGCCCCTACAATGAGCAGTTCTTC	CASSLDRGPYNEQFF
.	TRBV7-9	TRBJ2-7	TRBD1	TGTGCCAGCAGCCCCCTGGGGGGACAGGGGTTCTACGAGCAGTACTTC	CASSPLGGQGFYEQYF
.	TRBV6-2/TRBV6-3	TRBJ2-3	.	TGTGCCAGCAGCAAAGACAGCGGCTATACGCAGTATTTT	CASSKDSGYTQYF
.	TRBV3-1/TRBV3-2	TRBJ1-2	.	TGTGCCAGCAGCCCTGGCAGGGCCTATGGCTACACCTTC	CASSPGRAYGYTF
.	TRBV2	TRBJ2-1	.	TGTGCCAGCAGTGAAAGACCCAGGGGCGAGAAGGAGCAGTTCTTC	CASSERPRGEKEQFF
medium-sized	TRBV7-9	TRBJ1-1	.	TGTGCCAGCAGCTTAGCGACGGGCACCAACACTGAAGCTTTCTTT	CASSLATGTNTEAFF
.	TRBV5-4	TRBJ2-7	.	TGTGCCAGCAGCTCACCAGGGTTCTACGAGCAGTACTTC	CASSSPGFYEQYF
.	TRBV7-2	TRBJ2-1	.	TGTGCCAGCAGCTCAACGGCTTGGCCTTACAATGAGCAGTTCTTC	CASSSTAWPYNEQFF
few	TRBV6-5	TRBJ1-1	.	TGTGCCAGCAGTTACGGCCAGAAGACTGAAGCTTTCTTT	CASSYGQKTEAFF
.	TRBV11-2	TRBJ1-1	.	TGTGCCAGCACCGCAAATCGGGTCCAAGCTTTCTTT	CASTANRVQAFF
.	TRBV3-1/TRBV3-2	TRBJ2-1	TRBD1	TGTGCCAGCAGCTCCCGGGACAGAAGCCAGTTCTTC	CASSSRDRSQFF
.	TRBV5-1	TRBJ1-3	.	TGCGCCAGCAGCTTGGGGGGGAACACCATATATTTT	CASSLGGNTIYF
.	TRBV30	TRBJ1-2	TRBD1	TGTGCCTGGAGTAGCGGGACAGCATATGGCTACACCTTC	CAWSSGTAYGYTF
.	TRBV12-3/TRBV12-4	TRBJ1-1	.	TGTGCCAGCAGTAGGGGGGGAGCTACTGAAGCTTTCTTT	CASSRGGATEAFF
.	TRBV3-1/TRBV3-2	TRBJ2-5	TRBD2	TGTGCCAGCAGCTCTGGACTAGCGGGATGGGAGACCCAGTACTTC	CASSSGLAGWETQYF